The entry that follows covers one TCR beta chain sequence. Its target is not known. Germline V lookup: CDR1 LNHNV, CDR2 YYDKDF (reference sequence). This CDR3 has 17 amino acids. The V and J ends lost 4 bases and 0 bases respectively, with 16 bases between them. The TCRbeta library incorporated unique molecular identifiers. TCRdb ran MiXCR on the PCR reads and lists one entry per CDR3 protein. The data contain about 120,000 distinct CDR3 sequences, 23% of them seen just once; the ten biggest clones take up roughly a tenth. This sample is drawn from a study of T-cell reconstitution after alpha-beta-depleted transplantation in children. General study results and limits: When one year had passed after transplant, most T-cell counts and diversity came from newly produced T cells.

The genes are TRBV15 and TRBJ2-1; D not certain. This sequence was found in a male patient aged 2 to 10 who had a stem cell transplant for chronic granulomatous disease, so the T cells may come from the graft donor. Here the sequenced sample was PBMCs, mostly from graft donor cells, taken 180 days after TCRalphabeta/CD19-depleted stem cell transplant. The CDR3 region has the DNA TGTGCCACCAGCAATTTTCAGTCGGCAAGCTCCTACAATGAGCAGTTCTTC. It yields the protein CATSNFQSASSYNEQFF.